The 21 T cell receptor beta chains below come from one sample, sequenced in a study of multiple sclerosis patients with progressive multifocal leukoencephalopathy. Libraries were prepared by immunoSEQ multiplex PCR; TCRdb keeps only in-frame clonotypes and omits some of them. The profile shows 30,000 or so clones, roughly 84% of them singletons. The time point here: time of PML onset. Sequencing was performed on PBMCs, taken from a patient treated with natalizumab. These receptors all come from a human donor with progressive multifocal leukoencephalopathy.

V and J are TRBV7-9 and TRBJ2-5; D remains ambiguous. This CDR3 has 15 amino acids. Per germline, CDR1 SEHNR and CDR2 FQNEAQ (reference sequence). V lost 2 bases and J lost 1, with 11 bases in between. CDR3 loop: CASSLPTPGQETQYF. CDR3 coding DNA: TGTGCCAGCAGCTTACCCACCCCGGGCCAAGAGACCCAGTACTTC.

This clone turned up a few times. The rearrangement links TRBV2 to TRBJ2-7, with D unclear. This CDR3 comprises 13 residues. V lost 7 bases and J 5 bases, leaving 15 bases between the germline ends. Germline V gene data show CDR1 as SNHLY and CDR2 as FYNNEI. This CDR3 is CASIGIMSNEQYF. Written as DNA, the CDR3 is TGTGCCAGCATCGGTATCATGTCGAACGAGCAGTACTTC.

V gene TRBV29-1 combines with J gene TRBJ2-7; 9 bases line up with TRBD2. The V and J ends lost 4 bases and 6 bases, in that order; junction bases with no gene match: 10. This CDR3 region has 14 residues. From germline, CDR1 is SQVTM and CDR2 ANQGSEA. The CDR3 DNA reads as TGCAGCGTTGGAACTAGCGGGTATGCTTCCGAGCAGTACTTC. It encodes CSVGTSGYASEQYF.

CDR3 bases: TGTGCCAGCAGCTTAACCCGAGGAATAAATGAAAAACTGTTTTTT. It yields the protein CASSLTRGINEKLFF. This sequence joins TRBV7-2 and TRBJ1-4, with no clear D. V gave up 2 bases and J gave up 5 bases, with 12 bases separating them. CDR1 and CDR2 (germline): SGHTA, FQGNSA. This CDR3 has 15 residues.

The chain employs TRBV9 and TRBJ2-1; 7 nucleotides agree with TRBD2. The V gene's germline CDR1 is SGDLS and CDR2 YYNGEE. The CDR3 loop spans 16 amino acids. The V segment lost 0 bases and the J segment 7 bases; nucleotides outside the gene matches: 10. The CDR3 bases are TGTGCCAGCAGCGTAGCAGGGCGCGGGAGATCAAATGAGCAGTTCTTC. This sequence encodes CASSVAGRGRSNEQFF.

The chain's CDR3 is CATSRERTEETQYF. The CDR3 DNA is TGTGCCACCAGCAGAGAACGGACCGAGGAGACCCAGTACTTC. This chain connects TRBV15 to TRBJ2-5; D gene unclear. The CDR3 extends over 14 amino acids. Germline CDR1 is LNHNV and CDR2 is YYDKDF (reference sequence). Trimming pared 0 bases from V and 5 bases from J, leaving 10 bases between.

This clone came up a few times. The rearrangement uses TRBV6-5 and TRBJ1-1; D not resolved. This CDR3 contains 15 residues. From germline, CDR1 is MNHEY and CDR2 SVGAGI. The V end lost 0 bases, the J end lost 4 bases, and 12 bases lay between the germline ends. Here the CDR3 DNA reads TGTGCCAGCAGTTACTCTAGGAGGTGGAGCACTGAAGCTTTCTTT. It translates to CASSYSRRWSTEAFF.

This rearrangement joins TRBV27 to TRBJ2-7; possible D gene TRBD2, 6 bases. Looked up from germline, CDR1 is MNHEY and CDR2 is SMNVEV (reference sequence). Trimming left V 8 bases short and J 1 base short, with 12 bases between. CDR3 size: 13 residues. The CDR3 DNA reads TGTGCCAGCGGCGGTCGGGAGTCCTACGAGCAGTACTTC. This gives the protein CASGGRESYEQYF.

The rearrangement links TRBV18 to TRBJ2-2, with D tentatively TRBD2 (5 bases). Germline assignment: CDR1 KGHSH and CDR2 LQKENI. The CDR3 loop spans 15 amino acids. Trimming took 0 bases from V and 1 from J, leaving 6 bases between them. CDR3 sequence (DNA): TGTGCCAGCTCACCACCCAGCGGGAACACCGGGGAGCTGTTTTTT. Amino acid sequence: CASSPPSGNTGELFF. The full variable domain, in which reference TRBV18 and TRBJ2-2 provide the parts outside the CDR3, is NAGVMQNPRHLVRRRGQEARLRCSPMKGHSHVYWYRQLPEEGLKFMVYLQKENIIDESGMPKERFSAEFPKEGPSILRIQQVVRGDSAAYFCASSPPSGNTGELFFGEGSRLTVL.

V and J are TRBV7-2 and TRBJ2-5, with D uncertain. The DNA end is more similar to TRBJ2-7, so the J call may be wrong. Germline V CDR1 and CDR2: SGHTA, FQGNSA. CDR3 length: 15 amino acids. CDR3 residues: CASSFSIWQAYEQYF. The CDR3 nucleotides are TGTGCCAGCAGCTTTAGTATTTGGCAGGCCTACGAGCAGTACTTC.

Details on this clone: Sequence at one end of the junction differs from germline and may be a read error. Within the sample, other DNA sequences also encode this same CDR3. The V and J genes are TRBV30 and TRBJ2-7, with 10 bases identical to TRBD2. The CDR3 spans 13 residues. The germline gives CDR1 GTSNPN, CDR2 SVGIG (reference sequence). The CDR3 nucleotides are TGTGCCTGGAGAAGCGGGAGGGATTACGAGCAATACTTC. This sequence encodes CAWRSGRDYEQYF.

CDR3 nucleotide sequence: TGTGCCAGCAGTGAATTGGACAGGGGGTCCTCACCCCTCCACTTT. Translation: CASSELDRGSSPLHF. V and J are TRBV25-1 and TRBJ1-6, with 10 bases aligning to TRBD1. Germline V CDR1 and CDR2: MGHDK, SYGVNS. This CDR3 region has 15 residues. V dropped 1 base and J dropped 10; count of bases not matched to a gene: 4.

This chain links TRBV9 with TRBJ2-1; the match to TRBD2 covers 8 bases. The CDR3 spans 15 residues. CDR1 and CDR2 from the germline V gene are SGDLS and YYNGEE. With 0 bases clipped from V and 6 bases from J, the junction kept 5 bases outside the gene matches. The CDR3 spells CASSVGVLAGNEQFF. The CDR3 region has the DNA TGTGCCAGCAGCGTAGGAGTCCTAGCGGGCAATGAGCAGTTCTTC.

The chain combines TRBV6-1 with TRBJ2-4; possibly TRBD1 or TRBD2 for D (5 bases each). CDR1 MNHNS and CDR2 SASEGT come from the germline V gene. Trimming removed 5 bases at V and 3 bases at J, with 14 bases between. The CDR3 totals 15 residues. The CDR3 loop reads CASSPFGTDKNIQYF. The CDR3 bases are TGTGCCAGCAGTCCTTTCGGGACCGACAAAAACATTCAGTACTTC.

The chain is built from TRBV21-1 and TRBJ2-1; the table's D call, TRBD2, has no DNA check behind it. TRBV21-1 is noted as a pseudogene. The CDR3 sequence is 20 residues long. Here the CDR3 reads CASSSGGLAGGAFSYNEQFF. CDR3 DNA: TGTGCCAGCAGCAGTGGGGGACTAGCGGGAGGGGCTTTTTCCTACAATGAGCAGTTCTTC.

V and J are TRBV7-8 and TRBJ2-5, with D unresolved. The ends were cut back, 2 bases at V and 5 bases at J, with 6 bases in the middle. Germline V gene sequence: CDR1 SGHVS, CDR2 FQNEAQ. The CDR3 has 12 amino acids. CDR3 amino acids: CASSLTRETQYF. The DNA of the CDR3 is TGTGCCAGCAGCTTAACCCGGGAGACCCAGTACTTC.

This chain connects TRBV28 to TRBJ1-4; no reliable D call. CDR1 is MDHEN and CDR2 is SYDVKM in the germline V gene. V gave up 2 bases and J gave up 13 bases, with 17 bases separating them. The CDR3 has 14 residues. CDR3 sequence reads: CASSLTEVSGPLFF. CDR3 nucleotides: TGTGCCAGCAGTTTAACGGAGGTATCCGGACCACTGTTTTTT.

The V gene is TRBV28, the J gene TRBJ2-7; 7 bases are shared with TRBD1. CDR1 and CDR2 from the germline V gene are MDHEN and SYDVKM. This CDR3 is built from 14 residues. Losses at the gene ends were 4 bases for V and 5 bases for J; bases not matched to a gene: 8. The CDR3 sequence is CASSSRQGRNEQYF. The CDR3 DNA follows: TGTGCCAGCAGTTCCAGACAGGGCCGGAACGAGCAGTACTTC.

This clone was observed a single time. The DNA of the CDR3 is TGTTCTAGCGGTGATACGGCGTATGACGAGCAGTACTTC. Amino acids: CSSGDTAYDEQYF. The rearrangement uses TRBV5-6 and TRBJ2-7, with 7 bases that match TRBD2. CDR3 size: 13 residues. Germline V lookup: CDR1 SGHDT, CDR2 YYEEEE.

This clone occurred once. The chain carries TRBV6-4 and TRBJ2-1; D gene ambiguous. Germline CDR1 and CDR2: MRHNA and SNTAGT. V was cut by 6 bases and J by 7 bases, with 19 bases left in between. This CDR3 is built from 15 residues. The CDR3 reads CASSPLGFPGNEQFF. The CDR3 nucleotides are TGTGCCAGCAGCCCCCTAGGCTTCCCTGGGAATGAGCAGTTCTTC.

The genes are TRBV7-8 and TRBJ2-7; the D gene is possibly TRBD2 (7 bases). V lost 5 bases and J lost 7, with 18 bases in between. CDR3 length: 14 amino acids. Germline lookup yields CDR1 SGHVS and CDR2 FQNEAQ. This CDR3 is CASSPSGKRGEQYF. The DNA of the CDR3 is TGTGCCAGCAGCCCCAGCGGGAAAAGGGGGGAGCAGTACTTC.